Below, 2 T cell receptor beta chains from the same sample are listed, as sequenced in a study of graft-versus-host responses after intestinal transplantation. Antigens for these TCRs are unknown. Method: immunoSEQ multiplex PCR; TCRdb's copy keeps in-frame clones and lacks some. The sample has 100,000 to 120,000 clones; around 95% are singletons. The specimen comprised unstimulated CD8+ T cells sorted from spleen or lymph node cells, sampled before intestinal transplant. The receptors originated from a human donor who received an intestinal transplant.

V and J are TRBV28 and TRBJ2-1, with D possibly TRBD1 on 5 matching bases. V was pared by 3 bases and J by 2 bases, with 11 bases between. Germline CDR1 reads MDHEN; CDR2 reads SYDVKM. The CDR3 consists of 15 residues. CDR3 sequence reads: CASSFQDSPYNEQFF. For the CDR3, the DNA is TGTGCCAGCAGTTTCCAAGACAGTCCCTACAATGAGCAGTTCTTC.

V and J are TRBV19 and TRBJ2-2; TRBD1 agrees at 9 bases. The length of the CDR3 is 19 residues. From germline, CDR1 is LNHDA and CDR2 SQIVND (reference sequence). The J segment lost 0 bases and the V segment lost 7 bases, leaving 15 bases of the junction unmatched. CDR3 in DNA: TGTGCCAGTATTCTCGAGACAGGGGGTATAGGGGCGAACACCGGGGAGCTGTTTTTT. It encodes CASILETGGIGANTGELFF.